The clone carrying this T cell receptor (beta chain) came up once. The antigen is unknown. Investigators did not record CMV serostatus for this donor. V lost 0 bases and J 8 bases, leaving 13 bases between the germline ends. The CDR3 is 14 amino acids. CDR1 is GTSNPN and CDR2 is SVGIG in the germline V gene (reference sequence). This sample is drawn from a study of cytomegalovirus exposure and HLA in healthy donors. Study-wide points: Most subjects' HLA-A and HLA-B alleles were reportedly predicted from TCR beta sequences.

The primer mix had 60 Vbeta and 13 Jbeta primers. Generated by immunoSEQ multiplex PCR, the TCRdb table keeps only in-frame clones and is missing some. The sample holds about 19,000 clones, approximately 80% seen once. The sequence was collected from a human donor in good health. Input material: PBMCs. The chain carries TRBV30 and TRBJ1-4; D might be TRBD1 (5 bases). The CDR3 here is CAWSVPGGGEKLFF. The CDR3, as DNA: TGTGCCTGGAGTGTTCCCGGGGGAGGGGAAAAACTGTTTTTT.